These 4 T cell receptor beta chains were all obtained from the same sample, sequenced in a study of a mutant IDH1 vaccine in newly diagnosed glioma. The table came from immunoSEQ multiplex PCR; TCRdb's copy has only in-frame clones and leaves some out. The sample has 50,000 to 85,000 clones; about 80% are singletons. The antigens of these receptors remain unknown. Time point: week 23, last vaccination. Topical imiquimod was applied with each vaccine dose, which held 300 ug of mutant IDH1 20-mer peptide. The source was PBMCs, collected from a glioma patient whose treatment included an IDH1 peptide vaccine. All receptors derive from a man aged 18 to 30 with glioma.

V and J are TRBV27 and TRBJ1-2, with D unresolved. This CDR3 has 13 amino acids. The V gene's germline CDR1 is MNHEY and CDR2 SMNVEV (reference sequence). V was shortened by 3 bases and J by 0 bases, with 5 bases between the two germline ends. The CDR3 DNA reads as TGTGCCAGCAGTTTTGTGCCTAACTATGGCTACACCTTC. It translates to CASSFVPNYGYTF.

The V gene is TRBV5-5, the J gene TRBJ1-3; D unresolved. The CDR3 contains 15 residues. V was pared by 3 bases and J by 4 bases, with 14 bases between. Germline CDR1 is SGHKS and CDR2 is YYEKEE (reference sequence). The CDR3 nucleotides are TGTGCCAGCAGCTCTGACCCCATGGGGGGAAACACCATATATTTT. This sequence encodes CASSSDPMGGNTIYF.

The table lists this clone with a count of one. The chain uses TRBV2 and TRBJ1-1; perhaps TRBD1 as D (5 bases). V lost 4 bases, J lost 1 base, and 13 bases lay in between. CDR1 is SNHLY, CDR2 FYNNEI, per germline. This CDR3 spans 15 amino acids. The CDR3 region is CASSVTRDRNTEAFF. CDR3 sequence (DNA): TGTGCCAGCAGTGTCACCCGGGACCGGAACACTGAAGCTTTCTTT.

This chain links TRBV25-1 with TRBJ2-5; D is unclear. V was pared by 2 bases and J by 5 bases, with 12 bases between. Germline V gene data show CDR1 as MGHDK and CDR2 as SYGVNS. This CDR3 is 14 amino acids long. The CDR3 DNA reads TGTGCCAGCAGTGAAGGGCCAGAATGGGAGACCCAGTACTTC. Translation gives CASSEGPEWETQYF.